Listed below are T cell receptor beta chains from one sample, sequenced in a study of blood T cell repertoires in COVID-19. TCRdb's copy holds only in-frame clones and misses some; the assay was immunoSEQ multiplex PCR. The sample has 250,000 to 300,000 clones; about 88% are singletons. Input material: peripheral blood. These TCRs come from a woman aged 55-75 years with COVID-19, enrolled during active disease. Both conserved end residues are part of each CDR3. The D gene is left open where the match is weak. Only part of the rows carry a size: once, few, many, or a class if the clone is expanded.

TGTGCCAGTGGGGGACAAACTAGCAATCAGCCCCAGCATTTT	CASGGQTSNQPQHF	TRBJ1-5	14	NA	NA	TRBV19
TGCGCCAGCAAAGGGGGCAGTGGCTACACCTTC	CASKGGSGYTF	TRBJ1-2	11	NA	TRBD1	TRBV5-1
TGTGCCAGCAGTCGACATGAGCAGAATGAAAAACTGTTTTTT	CASSRHEQNEKLFF	TRBJ1-4	14	few	NA	TRBV2
TGCGCCAGCAGCCGGGACAGGGGTTATGGCTACACCTTC	CASSRDRGYGYTF	TRBJ1-2	13	NA	TRBD1	TRBV5-1
TGTGCCAGCAGTCCCGGGGGCGGGGGGGAGACCCAGTACTTC	CASSPGGGGETQYF	TRBJ2-5	14	NA	TRBD2	TRBV28
TGTGCCAGCAACAGAGGACACCCTGCTTTCACTGAAGCTTTCTTT	CASNRGHPAFTEAFF	TRBJ1-1	15	NA	NA	TRBV21-1
TGTGCCAGCAGCGTAGCGGGACATAATAATTCACCCCTCCACTTT	CASSVAGHNNSPLHF	TRBJ1-6	15	NA	NA	TRBV9
TGTGCCAGTAGAACAGGGGGAGATACGCAGTATTTT	CASRTGGDTQYF	TRBJ2-3	12	NA	TRBD1	TRBV19
TGTGCCAGCAGCCCCTCCTTGGAGATAGCGGCTCACAATGAGCAGTTCTTC	CASSPSLEIAAHNEQFF	TRBJ2-1	17	NA	NA	TRBV14
TGTGCCAGCAGCTTGGATCCCCGGAACACTGAAGCTTTCTTT	CASSLDPRNTEAFF	TRBJ1-1	14	NA	NA	TRBV5-4